This T cell receptor beta chain is drawn from a study of neoadjuvant nivolumab and ipilimumab in lung cancer (dated by TCRdb to the early 2020s). For context, the study as a whole: Nivolumab was given at 3 mg/kg intravenously on days 1, 15 and 29, and the combination arm added ipilimumab 1 mg/kg on day 1 only. The primary endpoint of the trial was the rate of major pathologic response (MPR) in the intention-to-treat population of each study arm. Of the 45 or so patients with operable NSCLC treated in the trial, some 23 were randomized to nivolumab monotherapy and some 21 to nivolumab plus ipilimumab. TCR repertoires in pretherapy (baseline) peripheral blood were compared with TCR repertoires in tumors resected at surgery after neoadjuvant immune checkpoint blockade. Seven patients had matched pretherapy and resected tumor pairs analyzed, with four treated with nivolumab and three with nivolumab plus ipilimumab.

Libraries came from the immunoSEQ multiplex PCR assay. Per the source publication's procedure: Repertoires were summarized by richness and clonality, and significantly expanded and contracted clones were identified between pre- and post-therapy samples. This immuneACCESS table, as held by TCRdb, lists in-frame sequences with V and J called but not all clones. Of the missing ones, under half trace to an unresolved V gene in checked studies; the others have no known cause. V and J calls and clone size follow that table, whereas D and trimming were derived from the DNA. The sample has around 30,000 clones on record, 83% of them singletons. The ten largest clonotypes hold 5% to 6.5% of the sample. The time point label, as the study defines it: at surgical resection after neoadjuvant nivolumab +/- ipilimumab. Samples came from the phase 2 randomized NEOSTAR trial, which tested neoadjuvant nivolumab or nivolumab plus ipilimumab followed by surgery in operable NSCLC.

The germline V gene encodes CDR1 SGDLS and CDR2 YYNGEE. The trim is 4 bases for V and 2 bases for J, with a gap of 8 bases between the germline ends. The cysteine opens and the phenylalanine closes a CDR3 of 13 amino acids. The entry retains the CDR3 DNA only, 39 bases that are in frame from base 1. On the study overall, not on this receptor specifically: Pretherapy blood TCR richness correlated positively with richness in tumors resected after neoadjuvant therapy (Spearman R of about 0.81). No significant correlation was found between TCR clonality and pathologic tumor regression, and only one major-pathologic-response sample was available for the clonality analysis. TCR sequencing was performed in a small number of samples. From pretherapy to surgery, tumor T-cell richness and clonality went up in three of three dual-therapy tumors, versus only two of four nivolumab-treated tumors. Greater TCR richness and clonality were observed in resected tumors than in tumor-adjacent uninvolved lung, and increases were observed in more dual-therapy-treated tumors.

As regards this clone: Its specific antigen is unknown. Base quality data are lacking; no much larger clone is found one base away.

Sequencing was performed on tumor tissue, taken after neoadjuvant nivolumab, alone or with ipilimumab, at or shortly before surgery. The chain links TRBV9 with TRBJ2-3; a weak D assignment points to TRBD2 (6 bases agree). This TCR was recovered from an adult with non-small cell lung cancer. The nucleotide sequence reads as follows: TGTGCCAGCAGCACTAGCTTCACAGATACGCAGTATTTT. Translated, it gives CASSTSFTDTQYF.